The rows below give T cell receptor beta chains drawn from one sample of a study of blood T cells in healthy people across ages. TCRdb re-called the 5' RACE reads through MiXCR, storing one row per CDR3 protein. The sample lists hundreds of thousands of distinct CDR3 sequences; roughly two fifths were seen once. The sample comprised blood. These TCRs come from an elderly man in good health. Each CDR3 is given with its conserved first and last residue. A D gene is named only where the DNA matches it firmly. Where a row states a size, it is once, few, many or the class of an expanded clone; other rows omit it.

v_gene,abundance,j_gene,d_gene,CDR3aa,CDR3nt
TRBV20-1,many,TRBJ1-2,NA,CSVRASNYGYTF,TGCAGTGTAAGGGCGTCGAACTATGGCTACACCTTC
TRBV6-5,NA,TRBJ2-1,NA,CASSYSTPQGYNEQFF,TGTGCCAGCAGTTACTCGACGCCACAGGGTTACAATGAGCAGTTCTTC
TRBV6-2/TRBV6-3,NA,TRBJ2-2,TRBD2,CASSYSGLAGWTGELFF,TGTGCCAGCAGTTACTCGGGACTAGCGGGATGGACCGGGGAGCTGTTTTTT
TRBV7-2,NA,TRBJ1-2,NA,CASSPYRAGYTF,TGTGCCAGCAGCCCGTACAGGGCGGGCTACACCTTC
TRBV3-1,NA,TRBJ2-7,NA,CASSRGRTSYEQYF,TGTGCCAGCAGCCGTGGTAGGACTTCCTACGAGCAGTACTTC
TRBV9,NA,TRBJ1-2,NA,CASSALGYNGYTF,TGTGCCAGCAGCGCCCTAGGGTATAATGGCTACACCTTC
TRBV6-5,once,TRBJ1-1,TRBD1,CASSLHAATGITEAFF,TGTGCCAGCAGTTTACACGCCGCGACAGGGATCACTGAAGCTTTCTTT
TRBV3-1,NA,TRBJ2-5,TRBD2,CASSHAATSGAYDEQYF,TGTGCCAGCAGCCACGCCGCGACTAGCGGTGCGTACGATGAGCAGTACTTC
TRBV20-1,few,TRBJ2-1,NA,CSADQSSRAYNEQFF,TGCAGTGCTGATCAGAGCTCCAGGGCCTACAATGAGCAGTTCTTC
TRBV7-6,NA,TRBJ1-5,TRBD1,CASSSRPPDRGFSNQPQHF,TGTGCCAGCAGTTCAAGGCCCCCCGACAGGGGGTTTAGCAATCAGCCCCAGCATTTT
TRBV10-3,NA,TRBJ1-1,NA,CAISAATDLNTEAFF,TGTGCCATCAGTGCCGCAACAGATTTGAACACTGAAGCTTTCTTT
TRBV5-1,NA,TRBJ2-6,TRBD1,CATSTGTLSGANVLTF,TGCGCCACGTCGACAGGGACCTTGTCTGGGGCCAACGTCCTGACTTTC
TRBV6-6,few,TRBJ2-5,NA,CASSYSPTQGGETQYF,TGTGCCAGCAGTTACTCCCCGACTCAGGGTGGCGAGACCCAGTACTTC
TRBV28,NA,TRBJ2-6,TRBD2,CASGLADSSGANVLTF,TGTGCCAGCGGACTAGCGGACAGCTCTGGGGCCAACGTCCTGACTTTC
TRBV18,NA,TRBJ2-3,NA,CASSPGKGVGTDTQYF,TGTGCCAGCTCACCTGGGAAGGGAGTGGGCACAGATACGCAGTATTTT
TRBV25-1,NA,TRBJ2-7,NA,CASSEARGLDTGEQYF,TGTGCCAGCAGTGAGGCTCGGGGACTGGATACGGGCGAGCAGTACTTC
TRBV19,NA,TRBJ2-7,TRBD2,CASSPLAGGFSYEQYF,TGTGCCAGTAGTCCGTTAGCGGGGGGTTTCTCCTACGAGCAGTACTTC
TRBV7-9,NA,TRBJ2-1,NA,CASTATGWWWFF,TGTGCCAGCACCGCTACGGGGTGGTGGTGGTTCTTC
TRBV7-9,NA,TRBJ2-4,NA,CASSLNRDLAKNIQYF,TGTGCCAGCAGCTTAAACAGGGATCTAGCCAAAAACATTCAGTACTTC
TRBV5-4,once,TRBJ1-4,NA,CASSAQGPNEKLFF,TGTGCCAGCAGCGCACAGGGTCCTAATGAAAAACTGTTTTTT
TRBV12-3/TRBV12-4,many,TRBJ2-7,NA,CASSFILATDTYEQYF,TGTGCCAGCAGTTTTATTCTGGCGACGGATACCTACGAGCAGTACTTC
TRBV5-1,NA,TRBJ2-3,NA,CASSLLVAGTDTQYF,TGCGCCAGCAGCTTGCTGGTAGCGGGCACAGATACGCAGTATTTT
TRBV7-2,few,TRBJ2-1,TRBD2,CASSLRREISNEQFF,TGTGCCAGCAGCTTACGGCGGGAGATAAGCAATGAGCAGTTCTTC
TRBV5-6,few,TRBJ2-5,NA,CASNKDSRQETQYF,TGTGCCAGCAATAAGGACAGCAGACAAGAGACCCAGTACTTC
TRBV7-9,many,TRBJ2-1,TRBD2,CASSLGDRLAGDNEQFF,TGTGCCAGCAGCTTAGGGGACCGACTAGCGGGGGACAATGAGCAGTTCTTC
TRBV3-1,NA,TRBJ2-1,TRBD2,CATRLAGESNEQFF,TGTGCCACTAGACTAGCGGGAGAGTCCAATGAGCAGTTCTTC
TRBV6-1,NA,TRBJ1-1,NA,CASSEVRRAEAFF,TGTGCCAGCAGTGAAGTCAGGAGGGCTGAAGCTTTCTTT
TRBV29-1,NA,TRBJ2-1,TRBD2,CGVGTSGRALGEQFF,TGCGGCGTGGGAACTAGCGGGAGGGCTTTGGGTGAGCAGTTCTTC
TRBV6-4,few,TRBJ1-5,TRBD1,CASTMTGNFTRLGNQPQHF,TGTGCCAGCACTATGACAGGGAACTTTACTAGGTTGGGCAATCAGCCCCAGCATTTT
TRBV5-1,many,TRBJ2-7,TRBD1,CASSTGTGGSYEQYF,TGCGCCAGCAGCACAGGGACAGGGGGCTCCTACGAGCAGTACTTC
TRBV28,NA,TRBJ2-7,TRBD2,CASSLPGLAGREQYF,TGTGCCAGCAGCCTCCCGGGACTAGCGGGACGCGAGCAGTACTTC
TRBV5-5,NA,TRBJ2-7,TRBD2,CVSSSRLAGSYEQYF,TGTGTCAGCAGCTCCAGACTAGCGGGATCCTACGAGCAGTACTTC
TRBV7-2,few,TRBJ1-1,TRBD1,CASSLAPGQGYTEAFF,TGTGCCAGCAGCTTAGCCCCGGGACAGGGGTACACTGAAGCTTTCTTT
TRBV5-1,many,TRBJ2-5,TRBD1,CASSLAFLGQGEETQYF,TGCGCCAGCAGCTTGGCTTTTTTAGGTCAGGGGGAAGAGACCCAGTACTTC
TRBV20-1,NA,TRBJ2-3,TRBD2,CSARDRLAGGSRSTDTQYF,TGCAGTGCTAGAGATCGATTAGCGGGAGGATCTAGGAGCACAGATACGCAGTATTTT
TRBV6-6,few,TRBJ1-2,TRBD1,CASSYSTGGIYYGYTF,TGTGCCAGCAGTTACTCGACAGGGGGCATATACTATGGCTACACCTTC
TRBV20-1,NA,TRBJ2-7,NA,CSARDTAGNVYEQYF,TGCAGTGCTAGAGATACGGCGGGAAACGTTTACGAGCAGTACTTC
TRBV4-2,few,TRBJ2-7,TRBD1,CASSQGDRDYNEQYF,TGTGCCAGCAGCCAAGGGGACAGGGACTACAATGAGCAGTACTTC
TRBV7-6,NA,TRBJ2-7,NA,CASSANDGIYEQYF,TGTGCCAGCAGCGCTAACGATGGGATCTACGAGCAGTACTTC
TRBV20-1,NA,TRBJ1-5,NA,CSAPRDGYNQPQHF,TGCAGTGCTCCGCGGGACGGATACAATCAGCCCCAGCATTTT
TRBV7-2,few,TRBJ1-1,NA,CASSAALVSEAFF,TGTGCCAGCAGCGCAGCGTTGGTATCTGAAGCTTTCTTT
TRBV6-2/TRBV6-3,NA,TRBJ2-3,NA,CASSTEGWLTDTQYF,TGTGCCAGCTCTACCGAGGGGTGGCTTACAGATACGCAGTATTTT
TRBV28,once,TRBJ1-2,NA,CAGSGDCGYTF,TGTGCCGGCTCGGGGGACTGTGGCTACACCTTC
TRBV7-2,NA,TRBJ2-6,NA,CASSFLPQSSSGANVLTF,TGTGCCAGCAGCTTTCTGCCACAGAGCAGCTCTGGGGCCAACGTCCTGACTTTC
TRBV20-1,NA,TRBJ2-7,NA,CSARLEHYYNEQYF,TGCAGTGCTCGACTTGAACATTACTACAATGAGCAGTACTTC
TRBV25-1,few,TRBJ2-3,TRBD1,CASSFSQQGGGDTQYF,TGTGCCAGCAGCTTCTCTCAACAGGGGGGAGGAGATACGCAGTATTTT